The source of this TCR beta chain is a study of blood T cell repertoires in COVID-19. Study-wide background: The United States, Italy and Spain supplied acute and convalescent COVID-19 samples.

Clones were sequenced by immunoSEQ multiplex PCR, and TCRdb holds only the in-frame ones, with some missing. Of 300,000 to 350,000 clones in the sample, approximately 88% were seen once. Ages ranged from roughly 18 to 100 years, with residence in about two dozen US areas. Recovered Cohort 3 donors showed two negative PCRs, clearance, or symptom resolution. CDR1 and CDR2 (germline): ENHRY, SYGVKD. This CDR3 comprises 18 residues. V was clipped by 5 bases and J by 3 bases; unmatched bases: 7. The TCR was taken from a woman aged 18-29 years who had recovered from COVID-19. The sample taken for sequencing was PBMCs or T cells enriched from blood (not recorded which). The chain employs TRBV10-3 and TRBJ2-1; TRBD2 aligns across 16 bases. Here the CDR3 DNA reads TGTGCCATCAGTACTACCGGGACTAGCGGGGGGGTCTACAATGAGCAGTTCTTC. Amino acid sequence: CAISTTGTSGGVYNEQFF.